These 14 T cell receptor beta chains were all obtained from the same sample, sequenced in a study of CD8 T cells in Susac syndrome. An amount of RNA that ranged from roughly 0.5 to 1 ug was reverse transcribed with random hexamers. A single record per CDR3 protein comes from TCRdb applying MiXCR to the immunoSEQ multiplex PCR reads. The table has 170,000 or so distinct CDR3 sequences, over 85% seen once. The sample comprised CD4+ T cells from PBMCs. Receptors originate from a human donor with multiple sclerosis.

The chain carries TRBV4-1 and TRBJ1-1; D gene uncertain. The V and J ends lost 3 bases and 7 bases respectively, with 18 bases between them. Germline assignment: CDR1 MGHRA and CDR2 YSYEKL. The CDR3 sequence is 15 residues long. CDR3: CASSHDRPEIGEAFF. CDR3 nucleotides: TGCGCCAGCAGCCACGATAGGCCCGAAATTGGTGAAGCTTTCTTT.

The chain combines TRBV3-1 with TRBJ1-2; TRBD1 aligns across 9 bases. Germline V gives CDR1 LGHDT, CDR2 YNNKEL (reference sequence). CDR3 size: 13 residues. V trimming: 4 bases; J trimming: 8 bases; junction bases outside the gene matches: 5. The CDR3 sequence is CASSRQGEEGYTF. CDR3 in DNA: TGTGCCAGCAGCCGACAGGGGGAGGAGGGCTACACCTTC. Full variable domain (remainder filled in from reference TRBV3-1 and TRBJ1-2): DTAVSQTPKYLVTQMGNDKSIKCEQNLGHDTMYWYKQDSKKFLKIMFSYNNKELIINETVPNRFSPKSPDKAHLNLHINSLELGDSAVYFCASSRQGEEGYTFGSGTRLTVV.

This clonotype appeared a single time. The V and J genes are TRBV7-9 and TRBJ2-3, with D possibly being TRBD2 (7 bases). This CDR3 is 11 amino acids long. Trimming took off 11 bases at V and 5 bases at J, with 11 bases between the two ends. Germline V CDR1 and CDR2: SEHNR, FQNEAQ (reference sequence). This chain's CDR3 is CAAGAGDTQYF. The CDR3, as DNA: TGTGCCGCGGGGGCGGGAGATACGCAGTATTTT.

The rearrangement joins TRBV19 to TRBJ2-7; weak D call: TRBD1 (6 bases). CDR3 length equals 15 residues. CDR1 and CDR2 from the germline V gene are LNHDA and SQIVND (reference sequence). V lost 6 bases, J lost 4 bases, and 19 bases lay in between. The CDR3 DNA reads TGTGCCAGTAGGAGCGGACAGTCCAAGCTATACGAGCAGTACTTC. Its protein product is CASRSGQSKLYEQYF. The variable domain in full, completed from reference TRBV19 and TRBJ2-7, reads DGGITQSPKYLFRKEGQNVTLSCEQNLNHDAMYWYRQDPGQGLRLIYYSQIVNDFQKGDIAEGYSVSREKKESFPLTVTSAQKNPTAFYLCASRSGQSKLYEQYFGPGTRLTVT.

V usage is TRBV2 and J usage is TRBJ1-5, with TRBD1 as a possible D gene (5 bases). There are 13 residues in the CDR3. With 7 bases removed from V and 4 bases from J, the gap between germline ends came to 11 bases. Germline CDR1 SNHLY, CDR2 FYNNEI. The CDR3 reads CASTTEGNQPQHF. The CDR3 bases are TGTGCCAGCACCACAGAGGGGAATCAGCCCCAGCATTTT.

The chain is built from TRBV5-4 and TRBJ2-2; no clear D. The CDR3 consists of 13 residues. V lost 4 bases and J lost 7, with 11 bases in between. The germline CDR1 and CDR2 sequences are SGHNT and YYREEE (reference sequence). The CDR3 DNA is TGTGCCAGCAGCCTCCCGAACGTCGGGGAGCTGTTTTTT. Its protein product is CASSLPNVGELFF.

CDR3 sequence reads: CASSQNKLSYEQYF. CDR3 coding DNA: TGTGCCAGCAGCCAAAACAAGCTCTCCTACGAGCAGTACTTC. V gene TRBV4-2 combines with J gene TRBJ2-7; D unclear. The V end was cut by 2 bases, the J end by 0 bases, with 8 bases between. The germline CDR1 and CDR2 sequences are LGHNA and YNFKEQ. The CDR3 totals 14 residues.

The chain carries TRBV7-9 and TRBJ2-2; D is unresolved. Deletions cut 5 bases from V and 3 bases from J, with 13 bases between. Germline lookup yields CDR1 SEHNR and CDR2 FQNEAQ (reference sequence). This CDR3 comprises 15 residues. The CDR3 reads CASSRQNTYTGELFF. The CDR3 DNA reads TGTGCCAGCAGCCGACAAAACACATACACCGGGGAGCTGTTTTTT. Full variable domain (outside the CDR3, taken from reference TRBV7-9 and TRBJ2-2): DTGVSQNPRHKITKRGQNVTFRCDPISEHNRLYWYRQTLGQGPEFLTYFQNEAQLEKSRLLSDRFSAERPKGSFSTLEIQRTEQGDSAMYLCASSRQNTYTGELFFGEGSRLTVL.

The genes are TRBV19 and TRBJ2-5, with D tentatively TRBD2 (5 bases). The CDR3 totals 16 residues. V lost 5 bases to trimming and J lost 2 bases, with 18 bases between them. The germline gives CDR1 LNHDA, CDR2 SQIVND (reference sequence). CDR3 loop: CASSPHRPEEQETQYF. The CDR3 DNA sequence: TGTGCCAGTAGTCCCCACCGCCCGGAGGAACAAGAGACCCAGTACTTC. Using reference TRBV19 and TRBJ2-5 for the parts outside the CDR3, the full variable domain is DGGITQSPKYLFRKEGQNVTLSCEQNLNHDAMYWYRQDPGQGLRLIYYSQIVNDFQKGDIAEGYSVSREKKESFPLTVTSAQKNPTAFYLCASSPHRPEEQETQYFGPGTRLLVL.

The chain recombines TRBV20-1 with TRBJ2-5; weak D call: TRBD2 (6 bases). The CDR3 length is 14 residues. CDR1 is DFQATT and CDR2 is SNEGSKA in the germline V gene (reference sequence). CDR3 loop: CRAATGGGQETQYF. The CDR3 DNA follows: TGCAGGGCTGCCACCGGGGGAGGCCAAGAGACCCAGTACTTC.

The chain joins TRBV9 to TRBJ2-1; 8 bases agree with TRBD2. Germline trimming cut 3 bases from V and 8 bases from J; bases unmatched to any gene: 10. This CDR3 spans 15 amino acids. The germline gives CDR1 SGDLS, CDR2 YYNGEE. CDR3 in DNA: TGTGCCAGCAGCGCTCCCACGGGACTAGGGGATGAGCAGTTCTTC. Protein product: CASSAPTGLGDEQFF.

V gene TRBV30 combines with J gene TRBJ1-1; D remains ambiguous. Trimming cost V 0 bases and J 5 bases, with 7 bases left between them. This CDR3 contains 12 residues. CDR1 and CDR2 from the germline V gene are GTSNPN and SVGIG (reference sequence). CDR3 bases: TGTGCCTGGAGTGTAGGCCCTACTGAAGCTTTCTTT. It translates to CAWSVGPTEAFF. The full variable domain, its missing parts supplied by reference TRBV30 and TRBJ1-1, is SQTIHQWPATLVQPVGSPLSLECTVEGTSNPNLYWYRQAAGRGLQLLFYSVGIGQISSEVPQNLSASRPQDRQFILSSKKLLLSDSGFYLCAWSVGPTEAFFGQGTRLTVV.

This rearrangement joins TRBV19 to TRBJ1-2, with 7 bases matching TRBD1. Germline values: CDR1 LNHDA, CDR2 SQIVND (reference sequence). Trimming at V came to 10 bases and at J to 3 bases, leaving 8 bases not matched to a gene. There are 13 residues in the CDR3. This chain's CDR3 is CATKTGTDYGYTF. CDR3 coding DNA: TGTGCCACCAAGACAGGGACAGACTATGGCTACACCTTC.

The V call is TRBV6-6, the J call TRBJ2-7; 8 positions agree with TRBD2. CDR1 MNHNY and CDR2 SVGAGI come from the germline V gene (reference sequence). The CDR3 is made up of 13 amino acids. With V trimmed by 8 bases and J by 2 bases, 5 bases remained unmatched. For the CDR3, the DNA is TGTGCCAGCTCCACTAGCGGAACCTACGAGCAGTACTTC. Protein sequence: CASSTSGTYEQYF.